The 17 T cell receptor beta chains listed next were all sequenced from one sample in a study of cytomegalovirus exposure and HLA in healthy donors. Amplification used 60 Vbeta primers and 13 Jbeta primers. Clones were sequenced by immunoSEQ multiplex PCR, and TCRdb holds only the in-frame ones, with some missing. In the table there are more than 65,000 clones, more than 70% of which are singletons. The specimen was PBMCs. These receptors all come from a man aged 40-49 years in good health and CMV-seronegative.

CDR3 nucleotide sequence: TGCGCCAGCAGCTTGGGCACCTTACCAGCCTACGAGCAGTACTTC. Its translation: CASSLGTLPAYEQYF. The chain has TRBV5-1 and TRBJ2-7, with D uncertain. V shed 0 bases and J shed 2 bases, with 12 bases lying between them. There are 15 residues in the CDR3. Germline V gene data show CDR1 as SGHRS and CDR2 as YFSETQ.

The chain joins TRBV5-1 to TRBJ1-1, with D tentatively TRBD1 (6 bases). The germline V and J ends were trimmed by 1 base and 3 bases, with 13 bases remaining between them. The CDR3 is made up of 15 amino acids. Germline-derived CDR1 and CDR2 are SGHRS and YFSETQ. CDR3 sequence reads: CASSLLGARDTEAFF. The CDR3 DNA reads TGCGCCAGCAGCTTGTTGGGGGCGCGGGACACTGAAGCTTTCTTT.

The CDR3 reads CASSSPGSTYGYTF. In DNA, the CDR3 is TGTGCCAGCAGTTCCCCCGGGAGTACATATGGCTACACCTTC. This chain joins TRBV27 and TRBJ1-2; D gene uncertain. This CDR3 has 14 residues. Germline V gives CDR1 MNHEY, CDR2 SMNVEV (reference sequence). The V gene lost 4 bases and the J gene lost 5 bases, with 14 bases spanning the gap.

V gene TRBV7-6 combines with J gene TRBJ2-7; a possible D gene is TRBD1 (6 bases). Between the trimmed V and J ends, which lost 0 bases and 4 bases, there was a span of 25 bases. CDR3 length: 19 residues. Looked up from germline, CDR1 is SGHVS and CDR2 is FNYEAQ. Here the CDR3 DNA reads TGTGCCAGCAGCTTAGCGGGGCGTCCGACCGCGACAGGAACTTACGAGCAGTACTTC. It translates to CASSLAGRPTATGTYEQYF.

CDR3 loop: CASSTRQGLLYEQYF. DNA for the CDR3: TGTGCCAGTAGTACCAGACAGGGTCTTCTCTACGAGCAGTACTTC. The chain links TRBV19 to TRBJ2-7; 7 nucleotides agree with TRBD1. J was trimmed by 3 bases and V by 4 bases; bases with no gene match: 9. Germline V gene data show CDR1 as LNHDA and CDR2 as SQIVND (reference sequence). CDR3 length: 15 residues.

This rearrangement joins TRBV7-8 to TRBJ2-7; 9 bases are a match to TRBD2. CDR1 is SGHVS and CDR2 is FQNEAQ in the germline V gene. The CDR3 runs to 17 residues. J lost 2 bases, V lost 1 base, and 9 bases had no gene match. The CDR3 nucleotides read TGTGCCAGCAGCTTAGAGAGTCCTAGCGGGACCCCCTACGAGCAGTACTTC. Its protein product is CASSLESPSGTPYEQYF.

This chain links TRBV15 with TRBJ2-5, with 7 nucleotides matching TRBD2. The CDR3 is 12 residues long. The trim removed 0 bases at V and 12 bases at J, leaving 4 bases unmatched. Germline CDR1 and CDR2: LNHNV and YYDKDF (reference sequence). As DNA, the CDR3 is TGTGCCACCAGCAGAGATACCGGACTAGAGTACTTC. Translated: CATSRDTGLEYF. The whole variable domain, remainder taken from reference TRBV15 and TRBJ2-5, is DAMVIQNPRYQVTQFGKPVTLSCSQTLNHNVMYWYQQKSSQAPKLLFHYYDKDFNNEADTPDNFQSRRPNTSFCFLDIRSPGLGDTAMYLCATSRDTGLEYFGPGTRLLVL.

The CDR3 DNA is TGTGCCAGCAGAACCACCCCCGGTGCGGGGGTCACGGCCCATGAGCAGTTCTTC. Translation: CASRTTPGAGVTAHEQFF. The chain couples TRBV28 to TRBJ2-1; TRBD2 agrees at 7 bases. Looked up from germline, CDR1 is MDHEN and CDR2 is SYDVKM. There are 18 residues in the CDR3. The junction had 22 bases not matched to a gene; V was cut back by 6 bases and J by 8 bases.

The chain couples TRBV9 to TRBJ1-6; tentatively, D is TRBD1 (5 bases). Trimming removed 3 bases at V and 8 bases at J, with 6 bases between. The CDR3 consists of 12 residues. The germline CDR1 and CDR2 sequences are SGDLS and YYNGEE. The CDR3 DNA is TGTGCCAGCAGCGCCAGGGATTCACCCCTCCACTTT. Its protein is CASSARDSPLHF.

The gene calls are TRBV9 and TRBJ1-4; possible D gene TRBD1, 6 bases. The V gene's germline CDR1 is SGDLS and CDR2 YYNGEE. V lost 5 bases to trimming and J lost 3 bases, with 11 bases between them. This CDR3 is built from 14 residues. CDR3: CASSQGRANEKLFF. Here the CDR3 DNA reads TGTGCCAGCAGTCAGGGGAGGGCTAATGAAAAACTGTTTTTT. The full variable domain, completed using reference TRBV9 and TRBJ1-4, is DSGVTQTPKHLITATGQRVTLRCSPRSGDLSVYWYQQSLDQGLQFLIQYYNGEERAKGNILERFSAQQFPDLHSELNLSSLELGDSALYFCASSQGRANEKLFFGSGTQLSVL.

V usage is TRBV30 and J usage is TRBJ1-5, with D possibly matching TRBD1 (5 bases). Germline CDR1 and CDR2: GTSNPN and SVGIG (reference sequence). The CDR3 consists of 15 residues. With 0 bases removed from V and 1 base from J, the gap between germline ends came to 10 bases. CDR3 region: CAWSVRRASNQPQHF. CDR3 sequence (DNA): TGTGCCTGGAGTGTCCGCAGGGCGAGCAATCAGCCCCAGCATTTT.

The rearrangement joins TRBV30 to TRBJ1-2; maybe TRBD1 (5 bases). The CDR3 totals 15 residues. Trimming pared 2 bases from V and 3 bases from J, leaving 16 bases between. The germline CDR1 and CDR2 sequences are GTSNPN and SVGIG (reference sequence). CDR3 loop: CAWSSDSPNYYGYTF. CDR3 bases: TGTGCCTGGAGTTCAGACAGCCCTAATTACTATGGCTACACCTTC.

The chain has TRBV5-1 and TRBJ2-7, with 8 bases matching TRBD1. Trimming cost V 5 bases and J 0 bases; bases outside gene matches: 13. The CDR3 extends over 17 amino acids. Germline V gene lookup returns CDR1 SGHRS and CDR2 YFSETQ. The CDR3 loop is CASRTGPGDRSSYEQYF. The CDR3 DNA reads TGCGCCAGCAGGACGGGGCCCGGGGACAGGAGCTCCTACGAGCAGTACTTC.

V and J are TRBV6-1 and TRBJ2-7, with D possibly TRBD1 on 6 matching bases. The CDR3 length is 16 residues. The germline CDR1 and CDR2 sequences are MNHNS and SASEGT. V lost 0 bases and J lost 3, with 15 bases in between. The CDR3 protein is CASSEASGEGYYEQYF. CDR3 sequence (DNA): TGTGCCAGCAGTGAAGCGTCAGGGGAAGGGTACTACGAGCAGTACTTC.

The chain links TRBV4-3 to TRBJ2-3, with 10 bases fitting TRBD2. Per the germline V gene, CDR1 is LGHNA and CDR2 is YSLEER. V shed 1 base and J 14 bases; nucleotides not matched to a gene: 15. The CDR3 runs 16 residues. In DNA, the CDR3 is TGCGCCAGCAGCCAAGCTACCCTAGCGGGGGCCCACTTGTCGTATTTT. Protein: CASSQATLAGAHLSYF.

Comments on this clone: The junction and the germline gene differ at one end; a read error may be behind it. The chain recombines TRBV6-5 with TRBJ2-7, with D perhaps matching TRBD2 (6 bases). CDR1 is MNHEY and CDR2 is SVGAGI in the germline V gene. The CDR3 is made up of 11 amino acids. The CDR3 DNA reads TGTGCCAGCACCGCGGGCGGGGCGATTCACTTC. Its translation is CASTAGGAIHF.

CDR3 in amino acids: CASSYGTGKTDTQYF. The CDR3 nucleotides read TGTGCCAGCAGCTACGGGACAGGGAAAACAGATACGCAGTATTTT. The chain links TRBV7-2 to TRBJ2-3; 9 positions agree with TRBD1. Germline V gene sequence: CDR1 SGHTA, CDR2 FQGNSA. V was clipped by 4 bases and J by 3 bases; unmatched bases: 5. The CDR3 is 15 amino acids.